One T cell receptor (beta chain) is described in this entry. The antigen is undetermined. The sample is drawn from a study of vaccination and CD4 T cells after COVID-19. Study context: Overlapping SARS-CoV-2, HCoV-NL63, HCoV-OC43 and HCoV-229E spike peptides were used to stimulate cells.

Sequencing of DNA taken from cultured CD4+ T cells relied on the Oncomine TCR Beta short-read assay. The authors extracted genomic DNA from cultured CD4+ T cells. TCRdb analysed the PCR reads with MiXCR anew, one entry per CDR3 protein. The table lists about 9,000 distinct CDR3 sequences, approximately 35% of them singletons, with about 20% in the top ten. The CDR3 is 14 amino acids. The V segment lost 2 bases and the J segment 5 bases; nucleotides outside the gene matches: 3. Germline V gene lookup returns CDR1 MDHEN and CDR2 SYDVKM. Treatment in this sample: roughly 11-day PBMC culture with coronavirus spike peptide pools or control peptides (ViraFEST assay). Ahead of the COVID-19 pandemic (2011-2018), the CD4+ T cells of the unexposed donor were collected. Antigen-specific T cell expansion with peptide pools preceded TCR sequencing in the ViraFEST approach.

This chain connects TRBV28 to TRBJ2-7; 10 bases fit TRBD2. Sequencing was performed on CD4+ T cells from blood, cultured in vitro. The source is a human donor in good health. CDR3 sequence reads: CASSLGGLAHEQYF. CDR3 DNA: TGTGCCAGCAGTTTAGGGGGACTAGCGCACGAGCAGTACTTC.